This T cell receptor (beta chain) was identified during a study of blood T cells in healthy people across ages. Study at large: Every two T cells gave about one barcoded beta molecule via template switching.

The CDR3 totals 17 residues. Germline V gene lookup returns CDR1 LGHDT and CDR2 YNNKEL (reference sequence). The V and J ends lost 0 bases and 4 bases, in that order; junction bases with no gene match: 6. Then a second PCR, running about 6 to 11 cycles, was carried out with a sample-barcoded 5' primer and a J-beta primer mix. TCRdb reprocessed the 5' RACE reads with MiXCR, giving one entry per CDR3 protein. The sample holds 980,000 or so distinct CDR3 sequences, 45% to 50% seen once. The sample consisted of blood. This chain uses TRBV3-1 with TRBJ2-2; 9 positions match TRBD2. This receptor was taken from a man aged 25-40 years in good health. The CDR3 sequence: CASSQEDSGGLTGELFF. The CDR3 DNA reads TGTGCCAGCAGCCAAGAAGATAGCGGGGGCCTCACCGGGGAGCTGTTTTTT.